The sequence of this T cell receptor (beta chain) was determined in a study of cytomegalovirus exposure and HLA in healthy donors. Whole-study findings and limits: In a later analysis, at a false discovery rate of 0.05, 17,000 or so TCR beta sequences were associated with HLA alleles.

Amplification used 60 Vbeta primers and 13 Jbeta primers. Using immunoSEQ multiplex PCR, the repertoire was profiled, and TCRdb retains in-frame clones only, with some absent. The sample lists 150,000 to 200,000 clones, under 85% seen once, with around 3.2% in the top ten. This CDR3 is 14 amino acids long. The V gene's germline CDR1 is SGDLS and CDR2 YYNGEE. With V trimmed by 1 base and J by 2 bases, 3 bases remained unmatched. This clone occurred once. Antigen: not known. The rearrangement links TRBV9 to TRBJ2-7, with TRBD1 identical over 7 bases. This clonotype was sampled from a female donor in good health and CMV-seronegative. Sequencing was done on a sample of PBMCs. DNA for the CDR3: TGTGCCAGCAGCGTACGGGACAGACCCTACGAGCAGTACTTC. Amino acid sequence: CASSVRDRPYEQYF.